This TCR beta chain emerged from a study of cytomegalovirus exposure and HLA in healthy donors. Study-wide results and caveats: Serostatus for CMV was the only available immune exposure information. According to the study, around 150 TCR beta chains were cytomegalovirus-associated.

As for this clone: The antigen is unknown.

The germline V gene encodes CDR1 LGHNA and CDR2 YSLEER. CDR3 length: 15 residues. The V and J ends lost 1 base and 0 bases, in that order; junction bases with no gene match: 3. Use of 60 Vbeta and 13 Jbeta primers characterized the PCR. Sequencing was performed with immunoSEQ multiplex PCR; in TCRdb, only in-frame clones are kept and a portion is missing. Here the sample spans some 150,000 clones, more than 75% being singletons. The chain recombines TRBV4-3 with TRBJ2-7; TRBD2 matches at 7 bases. The sequence derives from a woman in her twenties or thirties in good health and CMV-seronegative. The sample taken for sequencing was PBMCs. CDR3 sequence reads: CASSQGAGVSYEQYF. CDR3 DNA: TGCGCCAGCAGCCAAGGGGCGGGGGTCTCCTACGAGCAGTACTTC.